These T cell receptor beta chains were read from a single sample in a study of identical twins. A single record per CDR3 protein comes from TCRdb applying MiXCR to the 5' RACE reads. Of about 660,000 distinct CDR3 sequences in the sample, about 9.4% were seen once. These data were likewise used in another study, on yellow fever vaccine responses in identical twins.

Sequencing was done on a sample of PBMCs. The origin of the receptors is a young woman in good health. CDR3s include the opening cysteine and the closing phenylalanine or tryptophan. Fields, in order: V gene, D gene, clone size, J gene, CDR3 DNA, CDR3 protein. A D gene is named only where the DNA matches it firmly. The size field is filled for only some rows; it gives once, few, many or a size class.

>TRBV27|-|few|TRBJ1-2
-
CASSSSRGQSTF
>TRBV3-1|TRBD2|few|TRBJ2-5
TGTGCCAGCAGCCTCCGGACTAGCGGGGCCAAAGAGACCCAGTACTTC
CASSLRTSGAKETQYF
>TRBV20-1|-|-|TRBJ1-1
TGCAGTGCCATCCCCTCCCTGAACACTGAAGCTTTCTTT
CSAIPSLNTEAFF
>TRBV3-1|-|few|TRBJ1-1
TGTGCCAGCAGCCAAGGAGGTGGGGGGCGCAACACTGAAGCTTTCTTT
CASSQGGGGRNTEAFF
>TRBV16|TRBD1|-|TRBJ1-2
TGTGCCAGCAGCCATCACGACAGGGACCTTAACTATGGCTACACCTTC
CASSHHDRDLNYGYTF
>TRBV20-1|TRBD1|few|TRBJ2-7
TGCAGTGCTCCAGGGGGTAGGGGGTACGAGCAGTACTTC
CSAPGGRGYEQYF
>TRBV3-1|TRBD1|-|TRBJ2-4
TGTGCCAGCAGCCAAGACCAGGGGGCGCGGACCAAAAACATTCAGTACTTC
CASSQDQGARTKNIQYF
>TRBV28|-|-|TRBJ1-5
TGTGCCAGCAGTCCAGGGGTGGGCAATCAGCCCCAGCATTTT
CASSPGVGNQPQHF
>TRBV5-6|TRBD1|-|TRBJ1-6
TGTGCCAGCAGCTTGCAGGCGGCAGGGGGCGTTTCACCCCTCCACTTT
CASSLQAAGGVSPLHF
>TRBV6-1|-|once|TRBJ2-7
TGTGCCAGCAGAGGGGGAGACGTGGGAAGCTCCTACGAGCAGTACTTC
CASRGGDVGSSYEQYF
>TRBV20-1|TRBD2|few|TRBJ2-1
TGCAGTGCCACTCTGAGCGGGAAACACAATGAGCAGTTCTTC
CSATLSGKHNEQFF
>TRBV4-3|-|few|TRBJ2-7
TGCGCCAGCAGCCAACTACAGCAGAACTCCTACGAGCAGTACTTC
CASSQLQQNSYEQYF
>TRBV20-1|TRBD2|-|TRBJ2-2
TGCAGTGCCTTACTAGCGGGGGGGACCGGGGAGCTGTATTTT
CSALLAGGTGELYF
>TRBV6-5|TRBD1|-|TRBJ2-6
TGTGCCAGCAGTCACTCCGGACAGGGGGGGTCTGGGGCCAACGTCCTGACTTTC
CASSHSGQGGSGANVLTF
>TRBV5-1|-|-|TRBJ2-1
TGCGCCAGCAGCTGGGGACTCTTCAATGAGCAGTTCTTC
CASSWGLFNEQFF
>TRBV7-2|-|-|TRBJ2-7
TGTGCCAGCAGCTTACGCTCTGGGTTTCGGGTCTACGAGCAGTACTTC
CASSLRSGFRVYEQYF
>TRBV5-1|TRBD1|few|TRBJ1-6
TGCGCCAGCAGCTTGGGACAGGGGGCAAATTCACCCCTCCACTTT
CASSLGQGANSPLHF
>TRBV12-3/TRBV12-4|TRBD1|-|TRBJ1-4
TGTGCCTTCAGCCTTTTGACAGGGGCCGATGTTGGTAATGAAAAACTGTTTTTT
CAFSLLTGADVGNEKLFF
>TRBV9|-|-|TRBJ2-2
TGTGCCAGCAGCGTAGCGGGGTTTGGCGGGGAGCTGTTTTTT
CASSVAGFGGELFF
>TRBV28|TRBD1|few|TRBJ2-2
TGTGCCAGCGACTTTGGACAGGGGAACGGGGAGCTGTTTTTT
CASDFGQGNGELFF
>TRBV12-3/TRBV12-4|-|few|TRBJ2-7
TGTGCCAGCAGTTTGGGTCCTCATACCTACGAGCAGTACTTC
CASSLGPHTYEQYF
>TRBV14|TRBD2|-|TRBJ2-3
TGTGCCAGCAGCGCGCTCCGGGCTAGCGGGAGATTGCCGTTTAGCACAGATACGCAGTATTTT
CASSALRASGRLPFSTDTQYF
>TRBV7-2|TRBD1|few|TRBJ2-1
TGTGCCAGCAGCTTGGTGGACAGGGAGCAGTTCTTC
CASSLVDREQFF
>TRBV12-3/TRBV12-4|TRBD1|many|TRBJ2-5
TGTGCCAGCAGTCTAACGACAGGGGGGCAAGAGACCCAGTACTTC
CASSLTTGGQETQYF
>TRBV4-2|TRBD2|few|TRBJ2-1
TGTGCCAGCAGCCAGGGGACTAGCGGGGGGGCAGTCAATGAGCAGTTCTTC
CASSQGTSGGAVNEQFF
>TRBV21-1|-|-|TRBJ1-2
TGTGCCAGCTCGAATCGGGGGCAGGCACCTAACTATGCCTACACCTTC
CASSNRGQAPNYAYTF
>TRBV28|-|-|TRBJ1-5
TGTGCCAGCAGCCCTCAGGGGAACAATCAGCCCCAGCATTTT
CASSPQGNNQPQHF
>TRBV11-2|TRBD2|-|TRBJ2-1
TGTGCCAGCAGCTTAGATCTGAGCGGGGGGATGTTCTTC
CASSLDLSGGMFF
>TRBV10-1|-|-|TRBJ2-3
TGCGCCAGCAGTGAAGGGACCCCCTCCACAGATACGCAGTATTTT
CASSEGTPSTDTQYF
>TRBV5-1|TRBD1|few|TRBJ1-3
TGCGCCAGCAGCTTGGAGCCAGGGGGGGGAAACACCATATATTTT
CASSLEPGGGNTIYF
>TRBV20-1|TRBD2|-|TRBJ2-7
TGCAGTGCTAGAGGCCCCAGCGGGAGGGCCTCCTACGAGCAGTACTTC
CSARGPSGRASYEQYF
>TRBV3-1|-|-|TRBJ1-5
TGTGCCAGCAGCCAAGATTCGAGCGCCTCCCAGCCCCAGCATTTT
CASSQDSSASQPQHF
>TRBV20-1|-|-|TRBJ2-3
TGCAGTGCTGGGGAGCTCACAGATACGCAGTATTTT
CSAGELTDTQYF
>TRBV6-5|TRBD2|many|TRBJ2-2
TGTGCCAGCAGTTACTCACCTTTAGCGGGAAGGACCGGGGAGCTGTTTTTT
CASSYSPLAGRTGELFF
>TRBV3-1|-|few|TRBJ1-1
TGTGCCAGCAGCCCCTTCTCCGGGAACACTGAAGCTTTCTTT
CASSPFSGNTEAFF
>TRBV6-2/TRBV6-3|TRBD2|many|TRBJ2-5
TGTGCCAGCAGTTGGAGTCAAGTAGCGGGAGGTCACCTCCAGTACTTC
CASSWSQVAGGHLQYF
>TRBV20-1|-|many|TRBJ2-1
TGCAGTGCTAGAGACCCGCTCTTAGCGTATGAGCAGTTCTTC
CSARDPLLAYEQFF
>TRBV7-8|TRBD2|-|TRBJ2-1
TGTGCCAGCAGCTTACTTGTTAGCGGGGGGGCCGGTCGCAATGAGCAGTTCTTC
CASSLLVSGGAGRNEQFF
>TRBV13|-|-|TRBJ2-1
TGTGCCAGCAGCTCACGGGCCCACGGGGCGGATGAGCAGTTCTTC
CASSSRAHGADEQFF
>TRBV5-4|-|-|TRBJ2-3
TGTGCCAGCAGCCCGGCGGGCAGACTATCCACAGATACGCAGTATTTT
CASSPAGRLSTDTQYF
>TRBV4-2|-|many|TRBJ2-7
TGTGCCAGCAGCCAAGATCCAGGACAGAACTACGAGCAGTACTTC
CASSQDPGQNYEQYF
>TRBV7-9|TRBD2|-|TRBJ2-7
TGTGCCAGCAGTCAGACTAGCGGGGTCCCCTACGAGCAGTACTTC
CASSQTSGVPYEQYF
>TRBV12-3/TRBV12-4|TRBD2|many|TRBJ2-3
TGTGCCAGCAGTCCCTTTCTAGCGGGGGGCCAAGATACGCAGTATTTT
CASSPFLAGGQDTQYF
>TRBV4-3|TRBD2|-|TRBJ2-1
TGCGCCAGCAGCCAAGAATTACTAGCGGGAGAGGATGAGCAGTTCTTC
CASSQELLAGEDEQFF
>TRBV7-3|TRBD2|-|TRBJ2-2
TGTGCCAGCAGCTGGACTAGCGGGGGGGCCGCCGGGGAGCTGTTTTTT
CASSWTSGGAAGELFF
>TRBV20-1|-|-|TRBJ1-1
TGCAGTGCTCCCCAGGGGTGGCGGAACACTGAAGCTTTCTTT
CSAPQGWRNTEAFF